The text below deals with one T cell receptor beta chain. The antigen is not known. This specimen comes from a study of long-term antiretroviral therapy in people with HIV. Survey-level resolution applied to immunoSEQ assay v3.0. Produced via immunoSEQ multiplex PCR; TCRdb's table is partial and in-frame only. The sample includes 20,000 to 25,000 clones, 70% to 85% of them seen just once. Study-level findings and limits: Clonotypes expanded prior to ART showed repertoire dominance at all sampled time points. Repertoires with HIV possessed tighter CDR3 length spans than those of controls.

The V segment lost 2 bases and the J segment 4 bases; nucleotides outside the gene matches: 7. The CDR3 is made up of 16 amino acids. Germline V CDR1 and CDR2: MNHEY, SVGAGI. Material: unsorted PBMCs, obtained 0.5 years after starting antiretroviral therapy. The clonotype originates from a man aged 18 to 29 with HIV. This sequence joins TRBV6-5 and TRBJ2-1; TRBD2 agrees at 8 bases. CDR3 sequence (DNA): TGTGCCAGCAGTTACGATCGGGGGGGCTTATACAATGAGCAGTTCTTC. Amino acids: CASSYDRGGLYNEQFF.